This TCR beta chain appears in the sequencing data of a study of monozygotic twins with inflammatory bowel disease. Two nested PCRs, of approximately 16 and 10 cycles, processed TCRalpha and TCRbeta cDNA. For each CDR3 protein, TCRdb gives one entry from its re-call of the 5' RACE reads, without DNA. This sample's table has 400,000 to 500,000 distinct CDR3 sequences. Looked up from germline, CDR1 is SGHKS and CDR2 is YYEKEE (reference sequence). The CDR3 sequence is 15 residues long. This chain connects TRBV5-5 to TRBJ2-7; TCRdb indicates TRBD1, and absent DNA this call remains unverified. This receptor was identified in a human donor with ulcerative colitis or Crohn's disease, or a healthy co-twin of an affected twin (not recorded which). The specimen was blood. This CDR3 is CASSLVPGQIYEQYF.